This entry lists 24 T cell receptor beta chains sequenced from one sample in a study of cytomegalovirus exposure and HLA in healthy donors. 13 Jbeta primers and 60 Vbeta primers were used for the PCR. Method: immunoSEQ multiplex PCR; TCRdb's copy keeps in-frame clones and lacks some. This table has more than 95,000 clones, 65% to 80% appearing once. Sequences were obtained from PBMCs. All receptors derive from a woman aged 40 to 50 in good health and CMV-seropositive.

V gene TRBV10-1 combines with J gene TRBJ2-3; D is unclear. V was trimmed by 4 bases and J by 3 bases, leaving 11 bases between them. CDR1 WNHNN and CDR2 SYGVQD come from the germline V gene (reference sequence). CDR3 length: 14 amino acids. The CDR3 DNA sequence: TGCGCCAGCAGTGGTGCGCTACCTACAGATACGCAGTATTTT. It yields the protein CASSGALPTDTQYF.

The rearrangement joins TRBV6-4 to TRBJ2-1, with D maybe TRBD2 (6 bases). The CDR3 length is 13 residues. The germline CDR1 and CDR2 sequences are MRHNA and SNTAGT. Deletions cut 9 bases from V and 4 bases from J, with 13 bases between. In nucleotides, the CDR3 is TGTGCCAGTGGGACTGGGGCTTACAATGAGCAGTTCTTC. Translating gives CASGTGAYNEQFF.

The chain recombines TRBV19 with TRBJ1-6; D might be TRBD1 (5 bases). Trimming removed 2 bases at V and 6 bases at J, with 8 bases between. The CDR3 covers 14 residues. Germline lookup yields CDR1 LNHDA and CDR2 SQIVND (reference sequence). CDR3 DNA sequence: TGTGCCAGTAGTATATGGGACTCTAATTCACCCCTCCACTTT. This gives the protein CASSIWDSNSPLHF.

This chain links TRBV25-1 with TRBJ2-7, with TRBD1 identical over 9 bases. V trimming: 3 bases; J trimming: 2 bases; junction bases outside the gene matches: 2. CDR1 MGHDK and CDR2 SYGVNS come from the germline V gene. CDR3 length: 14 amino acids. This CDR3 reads CASSDGDRAYEQYF. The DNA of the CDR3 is TGTGCCAGCAGTGATGGGGACAGGGCCTACGAGCAGTACTTC.

The CDR3 sequence: CASSIVARGHEQYF. DNA for the CDR3: TGTGCCAGTAGTATAGTGGCCAGGGGGCACGAGCAGTACTTC. This sequence joins TRBV19 and TRBJ2-5; 8 bases are a match to TRBD1. The J call may be mistaken, given a closer DNA end match to TRBJ2-7. CDR3 length: 14 residues. Germline V lookup: CDR1 LNHDA, CDR2 SQIVND (reference sequence).

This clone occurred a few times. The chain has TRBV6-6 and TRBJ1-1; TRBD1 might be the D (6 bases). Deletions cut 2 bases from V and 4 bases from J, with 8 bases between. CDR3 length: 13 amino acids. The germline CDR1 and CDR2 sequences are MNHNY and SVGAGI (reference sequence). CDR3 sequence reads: CASSYQGRTEAFF. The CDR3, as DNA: TGTGCCAGCAGTTACCAGGGGCGCACTGAAGCTTTCTTT.

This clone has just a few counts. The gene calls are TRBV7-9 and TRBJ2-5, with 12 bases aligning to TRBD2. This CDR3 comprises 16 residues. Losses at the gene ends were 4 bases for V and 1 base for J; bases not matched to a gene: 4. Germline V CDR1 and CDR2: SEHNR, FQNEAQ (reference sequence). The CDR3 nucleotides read TGTGCCAGCAGCTCTGGACTAGCGGGGTTCCAAGAGACCCAGTACTTC. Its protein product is CASSSGLAGFQETQYF. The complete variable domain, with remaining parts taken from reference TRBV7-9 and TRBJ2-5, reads DTGVSQNPRHKITKRGQNVTFRCDPISEHNRLYWYRQTLGQGPEFLTYFQNEAQLEKSRLLSDRFSAERPKGSFSTLEIQRTEQGDSAMYLCASSSGLAGFQETQYFGPGTRLLVL.

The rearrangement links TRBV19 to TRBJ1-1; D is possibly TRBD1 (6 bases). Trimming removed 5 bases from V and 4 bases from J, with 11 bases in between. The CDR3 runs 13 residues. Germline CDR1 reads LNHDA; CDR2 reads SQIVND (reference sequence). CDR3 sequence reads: CASSGGQSTEAFF. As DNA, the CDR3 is TGTGCCAGTAGTGGGGGACAAAGCACTGAAGCTTTCTTT.

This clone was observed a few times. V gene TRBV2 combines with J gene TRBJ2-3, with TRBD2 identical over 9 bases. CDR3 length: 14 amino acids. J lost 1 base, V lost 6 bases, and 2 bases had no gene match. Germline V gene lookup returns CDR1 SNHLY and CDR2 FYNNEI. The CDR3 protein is CASSLAGGTDTQYF. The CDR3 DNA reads TGTGCCAGCAGCTTAGCGGGAGGCACAGATACGCAGTATTTT. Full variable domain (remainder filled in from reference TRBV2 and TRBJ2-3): EPEVTQTPSHQVTQMGQEVILRCVPISNHLYFYWYRQILGQKVEFLVSFYNNEISEKSEIFDDQFSVERPDGSNFTLKIRSTKLEDSAMYFCASSLAGGTDTQYFGPGTRLTVL.

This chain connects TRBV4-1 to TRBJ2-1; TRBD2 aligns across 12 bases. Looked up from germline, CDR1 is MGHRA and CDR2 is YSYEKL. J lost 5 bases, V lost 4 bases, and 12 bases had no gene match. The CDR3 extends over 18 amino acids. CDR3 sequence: CASSPLGTSGHHNNEQFF. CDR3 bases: TGCGCCAGCAGCCCCCTCGGGACTAGCGGGCATCATAACAATGAGCAGTTCTTC.

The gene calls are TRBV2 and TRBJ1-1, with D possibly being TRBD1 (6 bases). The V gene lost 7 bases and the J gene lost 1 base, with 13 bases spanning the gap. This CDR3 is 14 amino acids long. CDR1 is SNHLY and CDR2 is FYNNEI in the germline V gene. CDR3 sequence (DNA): TGTGCCAGCACGCTACACAGGGCGAACACTGAAGCTTTCTTT. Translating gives CASTLHRANTEAFF.

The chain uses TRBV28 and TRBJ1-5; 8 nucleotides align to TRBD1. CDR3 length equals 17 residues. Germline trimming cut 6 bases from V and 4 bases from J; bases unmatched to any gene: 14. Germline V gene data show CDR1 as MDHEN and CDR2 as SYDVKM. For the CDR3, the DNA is TGTGCCAGCAGCCGACTCTCGGGGGACAGGTCAAATCAGCCCCAGCATTTT. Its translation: CASSRLSGDRSNQPQHF.

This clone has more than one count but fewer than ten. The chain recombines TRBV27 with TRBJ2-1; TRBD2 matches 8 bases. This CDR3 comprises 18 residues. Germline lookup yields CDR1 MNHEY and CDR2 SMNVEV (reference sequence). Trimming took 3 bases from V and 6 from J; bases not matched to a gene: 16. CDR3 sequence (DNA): TGTGCCAGCAGTTTGTCGCTCGTCGGGCTAGCGGGTGGCAATGAGCAGTTCTTC. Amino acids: CASSLSLVGLAGGNEQFF.

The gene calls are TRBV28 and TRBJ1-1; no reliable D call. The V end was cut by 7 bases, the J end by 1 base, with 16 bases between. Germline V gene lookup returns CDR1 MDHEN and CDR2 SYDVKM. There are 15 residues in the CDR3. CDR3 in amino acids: CASIAPGSGNTEAFF. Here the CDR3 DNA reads TGTGCCAGCATCGCTCCGGGGTCGGGGAACACTGAAGCTTTCTTT.

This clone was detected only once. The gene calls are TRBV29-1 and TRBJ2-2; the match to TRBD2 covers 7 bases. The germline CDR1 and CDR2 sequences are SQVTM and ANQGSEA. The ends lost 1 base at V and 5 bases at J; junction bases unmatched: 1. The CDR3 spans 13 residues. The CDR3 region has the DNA TGCAGCGTTGAAGGGGGGGGTACCGGGGAGCTGTTTTTT. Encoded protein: CSVEGGGTGELFF.

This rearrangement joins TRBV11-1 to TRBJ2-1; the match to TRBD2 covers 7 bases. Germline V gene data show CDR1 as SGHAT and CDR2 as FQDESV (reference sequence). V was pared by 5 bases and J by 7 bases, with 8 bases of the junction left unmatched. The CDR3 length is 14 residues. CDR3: CASSRAGNRNEQFF. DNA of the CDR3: TGTGCCAGCAGCCGAGCGGGGAATAGGAATGAGCAGTTCTTC.

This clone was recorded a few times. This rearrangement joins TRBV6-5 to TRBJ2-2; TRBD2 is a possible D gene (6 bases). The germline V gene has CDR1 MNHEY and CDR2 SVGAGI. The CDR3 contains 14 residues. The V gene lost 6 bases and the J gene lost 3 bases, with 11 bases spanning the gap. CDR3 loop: CASRTRDYTGELFF. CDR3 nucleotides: TGTGCCAGCAGGACCAGGGACTACACCGGGGAGCTGTTTTTT.

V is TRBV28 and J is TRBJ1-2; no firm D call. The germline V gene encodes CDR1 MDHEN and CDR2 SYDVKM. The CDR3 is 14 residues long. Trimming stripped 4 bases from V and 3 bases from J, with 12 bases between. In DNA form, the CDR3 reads TGTGCCAGCAGTTCTCCCGCGGCATACTATGGCTACACCTTC. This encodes CASSSPAAYYGYTF.

The CDR3 bases are TGTGCCAGCAGCTTAGAATTTAGTGGCAGGGACTATGGCTACACCTTC. Its protein product is CASSLEFSGRDYGYTF. V usage is TRBV11-2 and J usage is TRBJ1-2; weak D call: TRBD1 (5 bases). The CDR3 sequence is 16 residues long. The V end was cut by 0 bases, the J end by 3 bases, with 14 bases between. Germline CDR1 and CDR2: SGHAT and FQNNGV. Variable domain in full (rest from reference TRBV11-2 and TRBJ1-2): EAGVAQSPRYKIIEKRQSVAFWCNPISGHATLYWYQQILGQGPKLLIQFQNNGVVDDSQLPKDRFSAERLKGVDSTLKIQPAKLEDSAVYLCASSLEFSGRDYGYTFGSGTRLTVV.

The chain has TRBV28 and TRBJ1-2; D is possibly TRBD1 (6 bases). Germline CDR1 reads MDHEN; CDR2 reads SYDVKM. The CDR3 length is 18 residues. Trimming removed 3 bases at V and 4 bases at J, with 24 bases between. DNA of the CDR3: TGTGCCAGCAGTTTTGGGGGGGGCGGGACCGATCTATTCTATGGCTACACCTTC. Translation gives CASSFGGGGTDLFYGYTF.

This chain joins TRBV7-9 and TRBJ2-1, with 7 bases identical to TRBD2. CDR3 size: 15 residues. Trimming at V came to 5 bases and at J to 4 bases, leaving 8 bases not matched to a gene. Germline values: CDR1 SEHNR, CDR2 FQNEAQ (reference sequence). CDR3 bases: TGTGCCAGCAGCCAAGGCCAGGGAGGGTACAATGAGCAGTTCTTC. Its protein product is CASSQGQGGYNEQFF.

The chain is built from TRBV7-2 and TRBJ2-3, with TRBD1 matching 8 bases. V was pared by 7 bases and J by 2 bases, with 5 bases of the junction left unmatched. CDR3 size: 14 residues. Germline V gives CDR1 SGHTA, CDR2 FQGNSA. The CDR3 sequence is CASTRGQATDTQYF. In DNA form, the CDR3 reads TGTGCCAGCACCAGGGGACAGGCCACAGATACGCAGTATTTT.

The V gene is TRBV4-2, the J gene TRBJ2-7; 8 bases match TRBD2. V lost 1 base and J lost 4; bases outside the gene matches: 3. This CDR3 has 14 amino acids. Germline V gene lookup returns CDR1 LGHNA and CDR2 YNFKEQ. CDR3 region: CASSQGSGGYEQYF. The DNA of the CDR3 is TGTGCCAGCAGCCAAGGTTCGGGGGGGTACGAGCAGTACTTC.

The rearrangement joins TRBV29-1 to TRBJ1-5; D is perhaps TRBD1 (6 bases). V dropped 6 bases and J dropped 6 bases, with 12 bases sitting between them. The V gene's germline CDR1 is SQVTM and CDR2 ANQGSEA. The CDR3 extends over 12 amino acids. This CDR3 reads CSVGGAGQPQHF. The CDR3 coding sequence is TGCAGCGTGGGGGGGGCAGGTCAGCCCCAGCATTTT.